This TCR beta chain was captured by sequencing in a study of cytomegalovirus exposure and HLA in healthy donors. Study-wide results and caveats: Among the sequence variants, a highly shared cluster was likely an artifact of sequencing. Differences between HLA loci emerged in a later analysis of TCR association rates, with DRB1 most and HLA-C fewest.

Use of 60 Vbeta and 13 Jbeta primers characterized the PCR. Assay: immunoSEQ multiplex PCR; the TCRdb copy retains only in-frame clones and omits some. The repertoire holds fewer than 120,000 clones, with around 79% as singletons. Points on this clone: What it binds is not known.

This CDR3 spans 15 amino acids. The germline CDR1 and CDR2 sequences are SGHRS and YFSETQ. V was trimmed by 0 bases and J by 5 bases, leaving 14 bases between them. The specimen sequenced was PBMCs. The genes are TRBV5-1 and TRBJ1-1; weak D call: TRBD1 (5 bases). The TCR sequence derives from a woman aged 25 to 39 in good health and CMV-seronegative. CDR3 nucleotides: TGCGCCAGCAGCTTGGCAGGTGCGGGGCCTACTGAAGCTTTCTTT. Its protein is CASSLAGAGPTEAFF.